Listed below are T cell receptor beta chains from one sample, sequenced in a study of Graves' ophthalmopathy and Graves' hyperthyroidism. TCRdb re-analysed the multiplex PCR reads in MiXCR, keeping a single row per CDR3 protein. The sample holds about 700,000 distinct CDR3 sequences; just over 40% are singletons and the top ten take roughly 3.5%. Sequenced material: peripheral blood. The receptors stem from an adult man with Graves' ophthalmopathy. Each CDR3 is given with its conserved first and last residue. A D gene is named only where the DNA matches it firmly. Only some rows state a clone size, as once, few, many or a class for expanded clones.

J: TRBJ1-2
size: .
D: .
V: TRBV5-1
CDR3: CASSFTQGYGYTF
DNA: TGCGCCAGCAGCTTTACACAGGGATATGGCTACACCTTC

J: TRBJ1-2
size: .
D: .
V: TRBV5-1
CDR3: CASSFDRSYGYTF
DNA: TGCGCCAGCAGCTTCGACAGGTCCTATGGCTACACCTTC

J: TRBJ2-1
size: few
D: .
V: TRBV7-8
CDR3: CASSLTTNEQFF
DNA: TGTGCCAGCAGCTTGACGACCAATGAGCAGTTCTTC

J: TRBJ2-7
size: few
D: TRBD2
V: TRBV12-3/TRBV12-4
CDR3: CASRSAGTSYEQYF
DNA: TGTGCCAGCAGGTCCGCCGGGACTAGCTACGAGCAGTACTTC

J: TRBJ1-1
size: few
D: .
V: TRBV11-3
CDR3: CASSSIFEGNTEAFF
DNA: TGTGCCAGCAGCTCAATTTTCGAGGGAAACACTGAAGCTTTCTTT

J: TRBJ1-1
size: .
D: .
V: TRBV10-3
CDR3: CASTHENTEAFF
DNA: TGTGCCAGCACCCACGAGAACACTGAAGCTTTCTTT

J: TRBJ2-5
size: .
D: .
V: TRBV6-1
CDR3: CASSGQGHQETQYF
DNA: TGTGCCAGCAGTGGTCAGGGGCATCAAGAGACCCAGTACTTC

J: TRBJ2-5
size: many
D: .
V: TRBV15
CDR3: CATSGPDSNQETQYF
DNA: TGTGCCACCAGCGGTCCGGACAGCAACCAAGAGACCCAGTACTTC

J: TRBJ2-7
size: .
D: .
V: TRBV28
CDR3: CASSTRQVFPYEQYF
DNA: TGTGCCAGCAGTACCCGACAGGTTTTCCCCTACGAGCAGTACTTC

J: TRBJ1-1
size: many
D: .
V: TRBV12-3/TRBV12-4
CDR3: CASSPGAGGTEAFF
DNA: TGTGCCAGCAGTCCGGGGGCCGGCGGCACTGAAGCTTTCTTT

J: TRBJ1-2
size: few
D: .
V: TRBV30
CDR3: CATFQGLGYGYTF
DNA: TGTGCCACCTTCCAGGGCCTTGGCTATGGCTACACCTTC

J: TRBJ1-2
size: many
D: TRBD1
V: TRBV6-5
CDR3: CASSRDRGPGYTF
DNA: TGTGCCAGCAGTAGAGACAGGGGGCCAGGCTACACCTTC

J: TRBJ1-1
size: many
D: .
V: TRBV12-3/TRBV12-4
CDR3: CASRGRRGNTEAFF
DNA: TGTGCCAGCAGGGGACGGAGGGGGAACACTGAAGCTTTCTTT

J: TRBJ1-3
size: many
D: .
V: TRBV7-6
CDR3: CASSRDKVSGNTIYF
DNA: TGTGCCAGCAGCAGGGACAAAGTCTCTGGAAACACCATATATTTT

J: TRBJ2-5
size: many
D: .
V: TRBV20-1
CDR3: CSAPYQETQYF
DNA: TGCAGTGCTCCGTACCAAGAGACCCAGTACTTC

J: TRBJ1-2
size: many
D: .
V: TRBV4-2
CDR3: CASSQDTRSVYGYTF
DNA: TGTGCCAGCAGCCAAGACACCAGGTCCGTTTATGGCTACACCTTC

J: TRBJ1-4
size: .
D: .
V: TRBV10-3
CDR3: CAIGSPGEKLFF
DNA: TGTGCCATCGGCTCACCCGGGGAAAAACTGTTTTTT

J: TRBJ2-7
size: few
D: .
V: TRBV6-5
CDR3: CASSYSPGLNIYEQYF
DNA: TGTGCCAGCAGTTACTCCCCCGGACTAAATATATACGAGCAGTACTTC

J: TRBJ1-4
size: .
D: .
V: TRBV2
CDR3: CASSEGGVYEKLFF
DNA: TGTGCCAGCAGTGAAGGGGGTGTTTACGAAAAACTGTTTTTT

J: TRBJ1-1
size: few
D: .
V: TRBV10-2
CDR3: CASSETEWGNTEAFF
DNA: TGCGCCAGCAGTGAGACAGAGTGGGGGAACACTGAAGCTTTCTTT

J: TRBJ1-2
size: few
D: TRBD1
V: TRBV6-1
CDR3: CASSINRGGYTF
DNA: TGTGCCAGCAGTATTAACAGGGGTGGCTACACCTTC

J: TRBJ1-2
size: .
D: TRBD1
V: TRBV10-3
CDR3: CAISPGQANYGYTF
DNA: TGTGCCATCAGTCCGGGACAGGCCAACTATGGCTACACCTTC

J: TRBJ1-3
size: many
D: TRBD1
V: TRBV7-9
CDR3: CASRATGALSSGNTIYF
DNA: TGTGCCAGCAGAGCAACAGGGGCGCTGAGCTCTGGAAACACCATATATTTT

J: TRBJ1-1
size: many
D: .
V: TRBV9
CDR3: CASSSSPYRRNTEAFF
DNA: TGTGCCAGCAGCTCCAGCCCCTACAGACGGAACACTGAAGCTTTCTTT

J: TRBJ2-2
size: many
D: .
V: TRBV7-9
CDR3: CASSSQTPKGTGELFF
DNA: TGTGCCAGCAGCTCGCAAACGCCTAAAGGCACCGGGGAGCTGTTTTTT

J: TRBJ2-5
size: .
D: TRBD2
V: TRBV2
CDR3: CASRQAGVGEEAQYF
DNA: TGTGCCAGCAGGCAGGCGGGAGTCGGGGAAGAGGCCCAGTACTTC

J: TRBJ2-7
size: .
D: TRBD2
V: TRBV29-1
CDR3: CSLEMGLARWEQYF
DNA: TGCAGCTTAGAGATGGGACTAGCTCGGTGGGAGCAGTACTTC

J: TRBJ1-1
size: many
D: .
V: TRBV7-3
CDR3: CASSEQGENTEAFF
DNA: TGTGCCAGCAGCGAACAGGGAGAAAACACTGAAGCTTTCTTT

J: TRBJ1-6
size: few
D: .
V: TRBV12-3/TRBV12-4
CDR3: CASSLGDPKRSPLHF
DNA: TGTGCCAGCAGTTTAGGGGACCCCAAGAGGTCACCCCTCCACTTT

J: TRBJ2-5
size: .
D: .
V: TRBV7-2
CDR3: CASSPVTGRGETQYF
DNA: TGTGCCAGCAGCCCGGTGACAGGGCGGGGAGAGACCCAGTACTTC

J: TRBJ1-1
size: many
D: TRBD1
V: TRBV19
CDR3: CASSPGQGATEAFF
DNA: TGTGCCAGTAGTCCGGGACAGGGGGCCACTGAAGCTTTCTTT

J: TRBJ2-5
size: .
D: .
V: TRBV25-1
CDR3: CASSFNRGASGETQYF
DNA: TGTGCCAGCAGCTTTAATCGGGGGGCATCAGGGGAGACCCAGTACTTC

J: TRBJ1-5
size: few
D: TRBD1
V: TRBV30
CDR3: CAWSQTGNQPQHF
DNA: TGTGCCTGGAGCCAGACAGGGAATCAGCCCCAGCATTTT

J: TRBJ2-5
size: .
D: .
V: TRBV15
CDR3: CATSREGLGETQYF
DNA: TGTGCCACCAGCAGAGAAGGTTTGGGAGAGACCCAGTACTTC

J: TRBJ2-2
size: many
D: TRBD1
V: TRBV10-1
CDR3: CASRGTGDTGELFF
DNA: TGCGCCAGCAGGGGGACAGGGGACACCGGGGAGCTGTTTTTT

J: TRBJ2-7
size: few
D: TRBD1
V: TRBV13
CDR3: CASSHKGTAASYEQYF
DNA: TGTGCCAGCAGTCACAAGGGGACAGCCGCATCCTACGAGCAGTACTTC

J: TRBJ1-1
size: many
D: .
V: TRBV7-9
CDR3: CASSSLNSDLGTEAFF
DNA: TGTGCCAGCAGCTCCCTTAACTCGGACTTGGGCACTGAAGCTTTCTTT

J: TRBJ2-7
size: many
D: TRBD2
V: TRBV29-1
CDR3: CSASGRAGGRYEQYF
DNA: TGCAGCGCGAGCGGTAGAGCGGGAGGTCGGTACGAGCAGTACTTC

J: TRBJ1-4
size: .
D: .
V: TRBV25-1
CDR3: CASSVLGTATNEKLFF
DNA: TGTGCCAGCAGCGTCCTAGGGACTGCAACTAATGAAAAACTGTTTTTT

J: TRBJ1-1
size: many
D: .
V: TRBV7-2
CDR3: CAGTGMNTEAFF
DNA: TGTGCCGGAACCGGGATGAACACTGAAGCTTTCTTT